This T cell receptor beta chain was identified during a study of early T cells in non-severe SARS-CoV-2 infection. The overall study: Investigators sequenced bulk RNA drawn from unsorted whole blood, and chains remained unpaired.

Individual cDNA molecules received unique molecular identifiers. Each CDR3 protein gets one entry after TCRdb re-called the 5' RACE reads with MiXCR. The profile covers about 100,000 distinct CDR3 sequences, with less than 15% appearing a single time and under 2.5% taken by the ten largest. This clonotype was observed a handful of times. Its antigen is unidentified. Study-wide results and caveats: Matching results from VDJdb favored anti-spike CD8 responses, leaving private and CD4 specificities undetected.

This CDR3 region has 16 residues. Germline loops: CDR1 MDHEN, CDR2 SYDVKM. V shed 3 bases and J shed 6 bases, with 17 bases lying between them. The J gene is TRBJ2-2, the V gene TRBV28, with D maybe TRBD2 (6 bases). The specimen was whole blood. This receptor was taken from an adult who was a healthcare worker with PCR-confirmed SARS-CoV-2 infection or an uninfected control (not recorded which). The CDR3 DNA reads TGTGCCAGCAGTTTCCACCCCGGCAGGAGGGCCGGGGAGCTGTTTTTT. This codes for CASSFHPGRRAGELFF.